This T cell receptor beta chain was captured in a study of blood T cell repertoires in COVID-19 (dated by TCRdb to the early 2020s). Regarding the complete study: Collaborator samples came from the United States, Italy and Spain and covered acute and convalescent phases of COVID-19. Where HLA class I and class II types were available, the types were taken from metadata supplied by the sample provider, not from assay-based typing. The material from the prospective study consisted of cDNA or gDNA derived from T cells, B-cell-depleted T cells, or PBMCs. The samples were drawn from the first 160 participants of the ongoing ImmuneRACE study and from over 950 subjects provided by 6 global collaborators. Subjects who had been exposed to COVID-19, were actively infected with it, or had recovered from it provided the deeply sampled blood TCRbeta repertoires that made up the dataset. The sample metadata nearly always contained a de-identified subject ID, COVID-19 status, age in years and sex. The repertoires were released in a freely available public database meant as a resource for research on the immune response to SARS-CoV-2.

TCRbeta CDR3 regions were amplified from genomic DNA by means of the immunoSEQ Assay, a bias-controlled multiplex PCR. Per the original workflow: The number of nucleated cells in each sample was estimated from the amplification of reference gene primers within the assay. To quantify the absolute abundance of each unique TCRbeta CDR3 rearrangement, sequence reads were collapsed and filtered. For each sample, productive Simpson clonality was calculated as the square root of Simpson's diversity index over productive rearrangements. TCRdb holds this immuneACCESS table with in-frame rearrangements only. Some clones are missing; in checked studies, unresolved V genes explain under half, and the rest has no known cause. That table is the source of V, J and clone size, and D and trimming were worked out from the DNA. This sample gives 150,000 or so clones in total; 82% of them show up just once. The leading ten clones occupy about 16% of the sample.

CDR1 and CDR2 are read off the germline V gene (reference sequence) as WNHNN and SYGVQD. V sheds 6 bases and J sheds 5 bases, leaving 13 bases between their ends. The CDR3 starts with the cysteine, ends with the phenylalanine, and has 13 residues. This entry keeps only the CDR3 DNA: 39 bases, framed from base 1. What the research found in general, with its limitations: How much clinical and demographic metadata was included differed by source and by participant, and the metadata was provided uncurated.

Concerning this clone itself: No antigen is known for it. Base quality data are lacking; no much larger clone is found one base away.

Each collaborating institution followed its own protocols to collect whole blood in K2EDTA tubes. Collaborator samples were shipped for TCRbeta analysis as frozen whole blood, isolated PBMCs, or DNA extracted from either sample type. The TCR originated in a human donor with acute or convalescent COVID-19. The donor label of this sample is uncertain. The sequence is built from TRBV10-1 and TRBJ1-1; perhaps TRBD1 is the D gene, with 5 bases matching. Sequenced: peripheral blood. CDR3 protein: CASRLREGTEAFF. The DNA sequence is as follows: TGCGCCAGCAGACTCAGGGAGGGAACTGAAGCTTTCTTT.